The next 8 T cell receptor beta chains were all read from a single sample in a study of cytomegalovirus exposure and HLA in healthy donors. PCR was performed using 60 Vbeta and 13 Jbeta primers. Some clones are missing from TCRdb's copy, which holds only in-frame ones; the method was immunoSEQ multiplex PCR. The sample has around 140,000 clones; around 77% are singletons. What was sequenced was PBMCs. All receptors derive from a male donor in good health and CMV-seropositive.

The V and J genes are TRBV7-9 and TRBJ2-1; 10 nucleotides match TRBD1. After removal of 3 bases from V and 2 bases from J, the junction contained 4 bases not matched to a gene. The germline gives CDR1 SEHNR, CDR2 FQNEAQ (reference sequence). This CDR3 region has 16 residues. CDR3 amino acids: CASSLGTGVTYNEQFF. Here the CDR3 DNA reads TGTGCCAGCAGCTTGGGGACAGGGGTAACCTACAATGAGCAGTTCTTC.

The chain is built from TRBV7-8 and TRBJ2-7, with 9 bases fitting TRBD1. Looked up from germline, CDR1 is SGHVS and CDR2 is FQNEAQ. This CDR3 is built from 14 residues. V gave up 7 bases and J gave up 6 bases; unmatched junction bases: 10. The CDR3 is CASTQMGQGAEQYF. DNA for the CDR3: TGTGCCAGCACCCAGATGGGACAGGGTGCCGAGCAGTACTTC.

The gene calls are TRBV7-6 and TRBJ2-1, with 11 positions matching TRBD2. The J segment lost 0 bases and the V segment lost 5 bases, leaving 15 bases of the junction unmatched. CDR1 SGHVS and CDR2 FNYEAQ come from the germline V gene. The CDR3 length is 20 residues. The CDR3 coding sequence is TGTGCCAGCAGCCCCCTCAGGAGACTAGCGGGAACGAGCTCCTACAATGAGCAGTTCTTC. Its protein product is CASSPLRRLAGTSSYNEQFF.

Comment on this clone: A junction boundary mismatches the germline segment, possibly from a read error. V usage is TRBV29-1 and J usage is TRBJ2-4; D is perhaps TRBD1 (5 bases). This CDR3 region has 13 residues. Germline CDR1 is SQVTM and CDR2 is ANQGSEA. The CDR3 spells CSVEVTGRNSQYF. CDR3 DNA: TGCAGCGTTGAAGTAACAGGTAGAAACAGTCAGTACTTC.

The rearrangement links TRBV6-5 to TRBJ2-7, with 8 bases matching TRBD1. Germline V gene lookup returns CDR1 MNHEY and CDR2 SVGAGI. V lost 8 bases to trimming and J lost 2 bases; unmatched junction nucleotides: 8. The CDR3 length is 14 residues. The CDR3 DNA follows: TGTGCCAGCTCACCGCGGGACAGGCCCTACGAGCAGTACTTC. It encodes CASSPRDRPYEQYF.

This sequence joins TRBV9 and TRBJ2-2; D is uncertain. The germline CDR1 and CDR2 sequences are SGDLS and YYNGEE. Trimming pared 3 bases from V and 4 bases from J, leaving 13 bases between. The CDR3 runs to 15 residues. CDR3 protein: CASSASTAVTGELFF. CDR3 nucleotide sequence: TGTGCCAGCAGCGCATCAACGGCGGTCACCGGGGAGCTGTTTTTT.

In regard to this clone: Compared with germline, one end of the junction differs, possibly owing to a read error. The rearrangement links TRBV7-9 to TRBJ2-2; 10 bases map to TRBD2. Germline CDR1 and CDR2: SEHNR and FQNEAQ (reference sequence). The CDR3 has 18 amino acids. Written as DNA, the CDR3 is TGTTCCAGCAGCCCCGAGCAGCGGGGGGGCCTTTGGACCGGGGAGCTGTTTTTT. This gives the protein CSSSPEQRGGLWTGELFF.

V is TRBV19 and J is TRBJ2-7; 8 nucleotides line up with TRBD1. The CDR3 consists of 15 residues. Germline lookup yields CDR1 LNHDA and CDR2 SQIVND (reference sequence). The V gene end was trimmed by 4 bases and the J gene end by 2 bases; junction bases not matched to a gene: 7. The CDR3 DNA reads as TGTGCCAGTAGTAGTGGACAGGGCCAAACCTACGAGCAGTACTTC. Its protein is CASSSGQGQTYEQYF.